The 14 T cell receptor beta chains below come from one sample, sequenced in a study of cytomegalovirus exposure and HLA in healthy donors. The study ran its PCR with 60 Vbeta and 13 Jbeta primers. Repertoires were generated with immunoSEQ multiplex PCR, while TCRdb's copy carries only in-frame clones and drops some. The data hold about 120,000 clones, with 77% observed a single time. Sequencing was performed on PBMCs. Source of these receptors: a man aged 18 to 29 in good health and CMV-seropositive.

This rearrangement joins TRBV6-5 to TRBJ1-2; maybe TRBD1 (6 bases). CDR3 length: 15 residues. Looked up from germline, CDR1 is MNHEY and CDR2 is SVGAGI. V was cut by 4 bases and J by 4 bases, with 16 bases left in between. CDR3 loop: CASSSPTGVGYGYTF. CDR3 DNA sequence: TGTGCCAGCAGTTCCCCGACAGGTGTGGGCTATGGCTACACCTTC.

This chain joins TRBV5-4 and TRBJ1-2; 7 bases are shared with TRBD1. Germline CDR1 is SGHNT and CDR2 is YYREEE (reference sequence). This CDR3 is built from 15 residues. The V segment lost 2 bases and the J segment 8 bases; nucleotides outside the gene matches: 12. CDR3 amino acids: CASSFDRDRPLGYTF. The CDR3 region has the DNA TGTGCCAGCAGCTTCGACAGGGACCGGCCATTGGGCTACACCTTC.

Concerning this clone itself: The junction and the germline gene differ at one end; a read error may be behind it. This sample also contains other DNA sequences that code for the same CDR3. The rearrangement uses TRBV27 and TRBJ1-5; 7 bases fit TRBD1. The germline V gene has CDR1 MNHEY and CDR2 SMNVEV (reference sequence). The CDR3 spans 14 residues. CDR3 amino acids: CASSLGQRNQPQHF. Here the CDR3 DNA reads TGCGCCAGCAGTTTGGGACAGAGGAATCAGCCCCAGCATTTT.

The V gene is TRBV7-3, the J gene TRBJ2-1; D unclear. This CDR3 has 15 amino acids. V was trimmed by 0 bases and J by 1 base, leaving 7 bases between them. Germline V gives CDR1 SGHTA, CDR2 FQGTGA. CDR3 residues: CASSLTSESYNEQFF. The DNA for the CDR3 is TGTGCCAGCAGCTTAACGTCAGAATCCTACAATGAGCAGTTCTTC. The full variable domain, its missing parts supplied by reference TRBV7-3 and TRBJ2-1, is GAGVSQTPSNKVTEKGKYVELRCDPISGHTALYWYRQSLGQGPEFLIYFQGTGAADDSGLPNDRFFAVRPEGSVSTLKIQRTERGDSAVYLCASSLTSESYNEQFFGPGTRLTVL.

This chain links TRBV28 with TRBJ2-7; TRBD2 agrees at 9 bases. Looked up from germline, CDR1 is MDHEN and CDR2 is SYDVKM. CDR3 length: 17 residues. Trimming took 3 bases from V and 2 from J; bases not matched to a gene: 11. For the CDR3, the DNA is TGTGCCAGCAGTTTTAGCGGGGGCAATCCCACTCCCTACGAGCAGTACTTC. It specifies CASSFSGGNPTPYEQYF.

CDR3 bases: TGTGCCAGCTCACGATATGGGACAGTAATGTACCAAGAGACCCAGTACTTC. Translation gives CASSRYGTVMYQETQYF. This chain connects TRBV18 to TRBJ2-5, with 7 bases identical to TRBD1. V dropped 4 bases and J dropped 0; count of bases not matched to a gene: 11. CDR3 length: 17 amino acids. Germline V gene lookup returns CDR1 KGHSH and CDR2 LQKENI.

J is TRBJ1-1 and V is TRBV30; D might be TRBD1 (5 bases). Looked up from germline, CDR1 is GTSNPN and CDR2 is SVGIG (reference sequence). The CDR3 runs to 18 residues. V was pared by 3 bases and J by 0 bases, with 23 bases between. The CDR3 region has the DNA TGTGCCTGGAGCGATGGCCTTACAGGATCAGGAGTGAACACTGAAGCTTTCTTT. This gives the protein CAWSDGLTGSGVNTEAFF.

The gene calls are TRBV29-1 and TRBJ1-2, with D possibly TRBD1 on 5 matching bases. Trimming pared 2 bases from V and 7 bases from J, leaving 17 bases between. Germline V lookup: CDR1 SQVTM, CDR2 ANQGSEA. The CDR3 consists of 14 residues. CDR3 loop: CSVESWGGRGGYTF. The CDR3 DNA sequence: TGCAGCGTTGAAAGTTGGGGGGGACGTGGTGGCTACACCTTC.

This chain joins TRBV27 and TRBJ1-1; perhaps TRBD1 as D (5 bases). Germline CDR1 is MNHEY and CDR2 is SMNVEV (reference sequence). The CDR3 is made up of 14 amino acids. V gave up 2 bases and J gave up 4 bases, with 11 bases separating them. The CDR3 sequence is CASSLGPGGTEAFF. CDR3 coding DNA: TGTGCCAGCAGTTTAGGGCCCGGGGGCACTGAAGCTTTCTTT.

In this sample, this clone turned up a few times. This chain connects TRBV6-5 to TRBJ2-7; 7 bases are shared with TRBD1. From germline, CDR1 is MNHEY and CDR2 SVGAGI. This CDR3 comprises 14 residues. The junction had 10 bases not matched to a gene; V was cut back by 6 bases and J by 5 bases. The CDR3 DNA follows: TGTGCCAGCAGAAATCACAGGGGAAGGGACGAGCAGTACTTC. The encoded protein is CASRNHRGRDEQYF.

The chain carries TRBV5-4 and TRBJ1-1; no clear D. The CDR3 has 14 amino acids. Trimming pared 0 bases from V and 5 bases from J, leaving 11 bases between. Germline-derived CDR1 and CDR2 are SGHNT and YYREEE (reference sequence). CDR3 residues: CASSLEQRGTEAFF. CDR3 nucleotides: TGTGCCAGCAGCTTGGAACAACGCGGGACTGAAGCTTTCTTT. Full variable domain (missing parts from reference TRBV5-4 and TRBJ1-1): ETGVTQSPTHLIKTRGQQVTLRCSSQSGHNTVSWYQQALGQGPQFIFQYYREEENGRGNFPPRFSGLQFPNYSSELNVNALELDDSALYLCASSLEQRGTEAFFGQGTRLTVV.

The V call is TRBV5-1, the J call TRBJ1-1; D unresolved. The CDR3 sequence is 14 residues long. Deletions cut 2 bases from V and 3 bases from J, with 11 bases between. Germline V gene data show CDR1 as SGHRS and CDR2 as YFSETQ. The CDR3 DNA sequence: TGCGCCAGCAGCTTCGGGGAAGGTGACACTGAAGCTTTCTTT. Its protein is CASSFGEGDTEAFF.

The chain carries TRBV18 and TRBJ2-1; D is ambiguous. The CDR3 runs to 14 residues. Germline values: CDR1 KGHSH, CDR2 LQKENI. V lost 3 bases, J lost 5 bases, and 11 bases lay in between. As DNA, the CDR3 is TGTGCCAGCTCACCTAAAGACGGAGACAATGAGCAGTTCTTC. Protein product: CASSPKDGDNEQFF.

The chain employs TRBV18 and TRBJ2-1; TRBD1 matches at 9 bases. Per the germline V gene, CDR1 is KGHSH and CDR2 is LQKENI. With V trimmed by 0 bases and J by 5 bases, 5 bases remained unmatched. The CDR3 runs to 16 residues. CDR3 DNA sequence: TGTGCCAGCTCACCACCGGGGGACAGGGTACACAATGAGCAGTTCTTC. Amino acids: CASSPPGDRVHNEQFF.